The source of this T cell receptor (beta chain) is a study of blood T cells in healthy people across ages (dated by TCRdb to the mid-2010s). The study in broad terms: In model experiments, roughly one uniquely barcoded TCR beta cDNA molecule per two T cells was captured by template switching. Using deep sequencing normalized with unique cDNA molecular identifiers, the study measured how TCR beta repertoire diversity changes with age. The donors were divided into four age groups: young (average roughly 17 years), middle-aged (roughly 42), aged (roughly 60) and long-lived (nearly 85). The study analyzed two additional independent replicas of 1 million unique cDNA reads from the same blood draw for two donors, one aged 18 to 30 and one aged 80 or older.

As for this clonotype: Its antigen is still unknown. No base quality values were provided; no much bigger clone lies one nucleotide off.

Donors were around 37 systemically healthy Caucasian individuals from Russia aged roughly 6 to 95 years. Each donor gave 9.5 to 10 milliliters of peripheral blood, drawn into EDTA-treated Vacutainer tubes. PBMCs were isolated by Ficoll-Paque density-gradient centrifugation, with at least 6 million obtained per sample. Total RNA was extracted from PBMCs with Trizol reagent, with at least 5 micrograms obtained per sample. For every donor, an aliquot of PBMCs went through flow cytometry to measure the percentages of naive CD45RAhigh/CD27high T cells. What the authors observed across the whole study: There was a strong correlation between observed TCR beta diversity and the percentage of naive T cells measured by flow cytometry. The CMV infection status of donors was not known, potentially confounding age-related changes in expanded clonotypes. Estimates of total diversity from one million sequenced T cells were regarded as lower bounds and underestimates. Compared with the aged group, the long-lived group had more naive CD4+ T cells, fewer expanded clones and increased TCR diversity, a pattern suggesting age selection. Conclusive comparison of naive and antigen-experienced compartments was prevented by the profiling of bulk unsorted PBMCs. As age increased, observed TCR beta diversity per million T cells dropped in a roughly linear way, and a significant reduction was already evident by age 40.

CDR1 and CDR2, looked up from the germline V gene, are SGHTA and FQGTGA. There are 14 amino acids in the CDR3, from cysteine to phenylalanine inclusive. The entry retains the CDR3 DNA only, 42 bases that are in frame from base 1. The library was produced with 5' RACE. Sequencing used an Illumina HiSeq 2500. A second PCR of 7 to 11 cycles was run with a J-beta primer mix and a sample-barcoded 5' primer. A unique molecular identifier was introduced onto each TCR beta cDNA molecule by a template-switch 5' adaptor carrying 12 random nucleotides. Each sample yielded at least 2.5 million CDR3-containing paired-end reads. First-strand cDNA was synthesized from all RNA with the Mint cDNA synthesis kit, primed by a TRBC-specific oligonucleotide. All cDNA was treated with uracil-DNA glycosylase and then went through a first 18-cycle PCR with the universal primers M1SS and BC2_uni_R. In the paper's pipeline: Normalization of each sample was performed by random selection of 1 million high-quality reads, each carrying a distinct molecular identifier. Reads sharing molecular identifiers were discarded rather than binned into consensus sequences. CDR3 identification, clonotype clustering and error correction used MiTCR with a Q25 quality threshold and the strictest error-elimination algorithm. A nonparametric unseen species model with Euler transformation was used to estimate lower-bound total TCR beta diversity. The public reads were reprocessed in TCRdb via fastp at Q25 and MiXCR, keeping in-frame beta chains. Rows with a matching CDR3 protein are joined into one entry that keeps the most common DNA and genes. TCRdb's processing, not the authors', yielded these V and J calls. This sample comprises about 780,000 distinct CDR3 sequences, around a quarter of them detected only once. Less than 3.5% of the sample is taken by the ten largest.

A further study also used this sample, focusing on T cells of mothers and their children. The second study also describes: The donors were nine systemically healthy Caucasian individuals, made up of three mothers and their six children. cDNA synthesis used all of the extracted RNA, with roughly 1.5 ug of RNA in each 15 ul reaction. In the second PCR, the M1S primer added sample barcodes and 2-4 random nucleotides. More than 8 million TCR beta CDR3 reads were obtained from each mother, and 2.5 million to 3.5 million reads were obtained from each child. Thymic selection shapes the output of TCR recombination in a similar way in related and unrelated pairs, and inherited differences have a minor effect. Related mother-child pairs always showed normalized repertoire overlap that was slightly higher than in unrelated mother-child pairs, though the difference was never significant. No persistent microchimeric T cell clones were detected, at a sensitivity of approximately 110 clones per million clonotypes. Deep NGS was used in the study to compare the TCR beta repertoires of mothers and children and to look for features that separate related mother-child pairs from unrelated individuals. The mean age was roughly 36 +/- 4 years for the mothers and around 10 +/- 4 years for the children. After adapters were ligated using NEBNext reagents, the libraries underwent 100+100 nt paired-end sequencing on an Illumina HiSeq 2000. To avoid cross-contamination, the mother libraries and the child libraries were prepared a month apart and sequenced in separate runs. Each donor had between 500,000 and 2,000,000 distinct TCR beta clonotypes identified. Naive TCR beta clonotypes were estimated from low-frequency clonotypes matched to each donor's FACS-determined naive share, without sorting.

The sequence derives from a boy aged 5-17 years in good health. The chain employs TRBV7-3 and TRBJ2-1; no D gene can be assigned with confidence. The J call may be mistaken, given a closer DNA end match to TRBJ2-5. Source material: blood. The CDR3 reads CASSLSRVQETQYF. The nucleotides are TGTGCCAGCAGCTTATCACGGGTCCAAGAGACCCAGTACTTC.